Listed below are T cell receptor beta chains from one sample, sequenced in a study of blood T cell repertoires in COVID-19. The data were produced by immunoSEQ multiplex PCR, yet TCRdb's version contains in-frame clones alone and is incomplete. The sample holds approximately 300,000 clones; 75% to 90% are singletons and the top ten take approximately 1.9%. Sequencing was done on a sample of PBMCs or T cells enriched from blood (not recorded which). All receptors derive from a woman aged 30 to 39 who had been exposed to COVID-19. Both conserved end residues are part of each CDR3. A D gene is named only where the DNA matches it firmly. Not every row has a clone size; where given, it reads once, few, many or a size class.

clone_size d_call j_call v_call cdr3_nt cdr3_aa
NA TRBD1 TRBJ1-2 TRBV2 TGTGCCAGTAGCCGGGACAGCGGCTATGGCTACACCTTC CASSRDSGYGYTF
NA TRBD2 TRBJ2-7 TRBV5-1 TGCGCCAGCAGGATGGGACTAGCCGACGAGCAGTACTTC CASRMGLADEQYF
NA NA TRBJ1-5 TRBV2 TGTGCCAGCAGTGAATGGAGCGGTCAAAGGCAGCCCCAGCATTTT CASSEWSGQRQPQHF
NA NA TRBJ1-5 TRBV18 TGTGCCAGCTCACCGGGCAGCGGCGCGAGGTATAGCAATCAGCCCCAGCATTTT CASSPGSGARYSNQPQHF
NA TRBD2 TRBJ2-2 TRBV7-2 TGTGCCAGCAGCTTGGCGGGGGGACGGTACACCGGGGAGCTGTTTTTT CASSLAGGRYTGELFF
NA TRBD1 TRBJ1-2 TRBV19 TGTGCCAGTAGTCGACAGGGGGACTATGGCTACACCTTC CASSRQGDYGYTF
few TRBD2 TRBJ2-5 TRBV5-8 TGTGCCAGCAGCGAGACTAGCGGGGTCAAAGAGACCCAGTACTTC CASSETSGVKETQYF
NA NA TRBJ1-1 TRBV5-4 TGTGCCAGCAGCTTTCGGGGTAACACTGAAGCTTTCTTT CASSFRGNTEAFF
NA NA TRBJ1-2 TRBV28 TGTGCCAGCTTCGACTATGGCTACACCTTC CASFDYGYTF
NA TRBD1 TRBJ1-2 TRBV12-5 TGTGCTAGTGGTTTGGTACATGGGACAGGGTCTGCCTATGGCTACACCTTC CASGLVHGTGSAYGYTF
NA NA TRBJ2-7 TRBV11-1 TGTGCCAGCAGCTTAGATAACGGTCAGGGCGGCTACGAGCAGTACTTC CASSLDNGQGGYEQYF
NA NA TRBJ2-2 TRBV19 TGTGCCAGTAGTGTACAGGGAGGCGGGGGTAGGTCCACCGGGGAGCTGTTTTTT CASSVQGGGGRSTGELFF
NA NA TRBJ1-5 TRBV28 TGTGCCAGCAGTTTAAGACGGGCAGGAGGAAGTCAGCCCCAGCATTTT CASSLRRAGGSQPQHF
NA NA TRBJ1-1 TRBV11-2 TGTGCCAGCAGCCCCGGACGGTTAAGGGAGGCTTTCTTT CASSPGRLREAFF
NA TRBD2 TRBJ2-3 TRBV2 TGTGCCAGCAGTGAAGCTCTGGGGGGGGGCACAGATACGCAGTATTTT CASSEALGGGTDTQYF
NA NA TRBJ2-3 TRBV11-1 TGTGCCAGCAGCTTAGGTACAGGGTGGGCGACAGATACGCAGTATTTT CASSLGTGWATDTQYF
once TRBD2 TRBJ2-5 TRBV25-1 TGTGCCAGCAGTGGTCCCGGGACTAGCGGCCAAGAGACCCAGTACTTC CASSGPGTSGQETQYF
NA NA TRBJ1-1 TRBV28 TGTGCCAGCAGTTTCCCACAGCTGAACACTGAAGCTTTCTTT CASSFPQLNTEAFF
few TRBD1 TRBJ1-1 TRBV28 TGTGCCAGCAGTTTATTTGGGACAGCGAGGAACACTGAAGCTTTCTTT CASSLFGTARNTEAFF
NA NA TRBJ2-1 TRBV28 TGTGCCAGCAGTTCTAGATGGAATGAGCAGTTCTTC CASSSRWNEQFF
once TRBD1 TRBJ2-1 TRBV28 TGTGCCAGCAGGTCAGGGACAGGGGGGCGGAATGAGCAGTTCTTC CASRSGTGGRNEQFF
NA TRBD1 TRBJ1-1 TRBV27 TGTGCCAGCAGTTATAGAGGACAGGGATTGAACACTGAAGCTTTCTTT CASSYRGQGLNTEAFF
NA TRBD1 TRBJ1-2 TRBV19 TGTGCCAGTAGTAAATCGGCCGGGACAGGGGTTTCATTCCCTGGCTACACCTTC CASSKSAGTGVSFPGYTF
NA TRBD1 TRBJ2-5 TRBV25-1 TGTGCCAGCAGTACGGACAGGGGCGGGGAGACCCAGTACTTC CASSTDRGGETQYF
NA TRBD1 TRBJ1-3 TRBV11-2 TGTGCCAGCAGCAGGGACAGGGCCTCAGGAAACACCATATATTTT CASSRDRASGNTIYF
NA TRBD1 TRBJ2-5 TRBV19 TGTGCCAGTAGTATGAGTCAGACAGGGGGGGAGACCCAGTACTTC CASSMSQTGGETQYF
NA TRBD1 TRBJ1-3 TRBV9 TGTGCCAGCAGCGCCTTACAGGGGGCGGTTGGAAACACCATATATTTT CASSALQGAVGNTIYF
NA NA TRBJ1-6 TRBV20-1 TGCAGTGCTAGTTCAGGGGCTCATTCACCCCTCCACTTT CSASSGAHSPLHF
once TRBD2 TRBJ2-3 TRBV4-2 TGTGCCAGCAGCCAAGAAAGGAGGGACTATACAGATACGCAGTATTTT CASSQERRDYTDTQYF
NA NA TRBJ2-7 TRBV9 TGTGCCAGCAGCCCCCGGGAAAGCACCTACGAGCAGTACTTC CASSPRESTYEQYF
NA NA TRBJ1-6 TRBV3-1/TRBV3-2 TGTGCCAGCAGCCAAGATGGGGGGAATTCACCCCTCCACTTT CASSQDGGNSPLHF
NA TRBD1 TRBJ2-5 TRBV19 TGTGCCAGTAGAGCAAGGACAGGAGACCAAGAGACCCAGTACTTC CASRARTGDQETQYF
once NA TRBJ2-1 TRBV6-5 TGTGCCAGCAGTTCGACCTCGGACTACTCTGATGAGCAGTTCTTC CASSSTSDYSDEQFF
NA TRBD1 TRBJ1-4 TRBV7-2 TGTGCCAGCAGTCCCACAGGGGCTAACGAAAAACTGTTTTTT CASSPTGANEKLFF
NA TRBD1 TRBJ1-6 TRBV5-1 TGCGCCAGCAGCTTGGCCGGACAGGGTTATTCACCCCTCCACTTT CASSLAGQGYSPLHF
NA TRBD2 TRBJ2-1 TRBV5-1 TGCGCCAGCAGCCCAAAGACTAGCGGGGGGAACAATGAGCAGTTCTTC CASSPKTSGGNNEQFF
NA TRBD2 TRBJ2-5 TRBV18 TGTGCCAGCTCACCGCAACTAGCGGGGGGGCTGGAGACCCAGTACTTC CASSPQLAGGLETQYF
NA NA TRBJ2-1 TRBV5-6 TGTGCCAGCAGACCCACGGGGTACAATGAGCAGTTCTTC CASRPTGYNEQFF
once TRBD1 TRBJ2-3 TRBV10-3 TGTGCCATCAGTGCCACAGGGGGTAGCACAGATACGCAGTATTTT CAISATGGSTDTQYF
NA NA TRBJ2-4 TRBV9 TGTGCCAGCAGCGTAGACCTAGTCAAAAACATTCAGTACTTC CASSVDLVKNIQYF
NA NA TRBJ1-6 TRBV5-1 TGCGCCAGCAGCTTGGTACAGAATCTTAATTCACCCCTCCACTTT CASSLVQNLNSPLHF
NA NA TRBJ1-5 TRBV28 TGTGCCAGCAGTTTATCTGGCGAGGGTGACAATCAGCCCCAGCATTTT CASSLSGEGDNQPQHF
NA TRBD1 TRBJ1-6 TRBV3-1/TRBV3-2 TGTGCCAGCAGCCAAGCAGGGGGCCGATCACCCCTCCACTTT CASSQAGGRSPLHF
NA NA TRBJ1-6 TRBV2 TGTGCCAGCAGTGCCGACAGTAATTCACCCCTCCACTTT CASSADSNSPLHF
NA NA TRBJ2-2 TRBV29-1 TGCAGCGTTGAAAGGCAGGGCACCGGGGAGCTGTTTTTT CSVERQGTGELFF
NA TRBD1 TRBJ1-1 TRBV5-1 TGCGCCAGCAGCCGGACAGGGTTCGAAGCTTTCTTT CASSRTGFEAFF